A selection of T cell receptor beta chains follows, all from one sample in a study of blood T cell repertoires in COVID-19. Assay used: immunoSEQ multiplex PCR; TCRdb lists only in-frame clones, some missing. This sample has a few hundred thousand clones, with nearly 90% found just once. The sample was PBMCs or T cells enriched from blood (not recorded which). Source of these receptors: a woman in her thirties who had recovered from COVID-19. Each CDR3 is given with its conserved first and last residue. Each record gives: V gene, J gene, CDR3 protein.

>TRBV23-1|TRBJ1-5
CASSQSGQGGNQPQHF
>TRBV19|TRBJ2-3
CASSIQGTDTQYF
>TRBV6-5|TRBJ1-5
CASSRTGDQPQHF
>TRBV5-1|TRBJ1-2
CASSPGQGYGYTF
>TRBV19|TRBJ1-3
CASSMRTGASGNTIYF
>TRBV13|TRBJ2-3
CASRKRGDTDTQYF
>TRBV18|TRBJ1-2
CASSPQRTNYGYTF
>TRBV6-5|TRBJ2-3
CASRPQADSTDTQYF
>TRBV19|TRBJ1-6
CASTFGGTESSYNSPLHF
>TRBV14|TRBJ2-3
CASSQGLFTDTQYF
>TRBV6-5|TRBJ1-2
CASSYGGEDGYTF
>TRBV12-3/TRBV12-4|TRBJ1-2
CASRHLHGYTF
>TRBV4-2|TRBJ1-5
CASSQGSGGDGQPQHF
>TRBV5-6|TRBJ1-5
CASSHGTGVGQPQHF
>TRBV6-5|TRBJ1-2
CASTQGAPSNYGYTF
>TRBV21-1|TRBJ1-6
CATSDSNSPLHF